The 7 T cell receptor beta chains below all came from one sample that was sequenced in a study of cytomegalovirus exposure and HLA in healthy donors. In the PCR, 60 Vbeta and 13 Jbeta primers were used. Produced via immunoSEQ multiplex PCR; TCRdb's table is partial and in-frame only. The data contain 150,000 to 200,000 clones, just under 80% of them singletons. The sample taken for sequencing was PBMCs. The receptors derive from a woman aged 25 to 45 in good health and CMV-seronegative.

This clone was found a few times. The chain recombines TRBV30 with TRBJ1-6; 11 bases map to TRBD1. This CDR3 has 13 residues. V trimming: 4 bases; J trimming: 8 bases; junction bases outside the gene matches: 1. CDR1 and CDR2 (germline): GTSNPN, SVGIG (reference sequence). CDR3: CAWTGQGDSPLHF. The DNA for the CDR3 is TGTGCCTGGACGGGACAGGGGGATTCACCCCTCCACTTT.

DNA of the CDR3: TGTGCCAGCAGCCAAGAAGCCGCCCTAGGCGGGAACCAAGAGACCCAGTACTTC. It is translated as CASSQEAALGGNQETQYF. V usage is TRBV4-2 and J usage is TRBJ2-5, with D possibly matching TRBD2 (6 bases). The V end lost 0 bases, the J end lost 0 bases, and 17 bases lay between the germline ends. In germline, CDR1 is LGHNA, CDR2 YNFKEQ. The CDR3 loop spans 18 amino acids.

This clone appeared a few times. The CDR3 sequence: CASSWRGSRSQPQHF. As DNA, the CDR3 is TGTGCCAGCAGCTGGCGGGGGTCACGTAGTCAGCCCCAGCATTTT. This chain links TRBV5-6 with TRBJ1-5; D may be TRBD1 (5 bases). Trimming took 3 bases from V and 6 from J, leaving 16 bases between them. This CDR3 is built from 15 residues. CDR1 is SGHDT and CDR2 is YYEEEE in the germline V gene. The whole variable domain, filled in from reference TRBV5-6 and TRBJ1-5, reads DAGVTQSPTHLIKTRGQQVTLRCSPKSGHDTVSWYQQALGQGPQFIFQYYEEEERQRGNFPDRFSGHQFPNYSSELNVNALLLGDSALYLCASSWRGSRSQPQHFGDGTRLSIL.

The CDR3 spells CASSATGVYGYTF. The CDR3 DNA reads TGTGCCAGCAGCGCGACAGGGGTCTATGGCTACACCTTC. The genes are TRBV13 and TRBJ1-2, with 8 bases identical to TRBD1. The germline gives CDR1 PRHDT, CDR2 FYEKMQ (reference sequence). The CDR3 runs 13 residues. J lost 4 bases, V lost 5 bases, and 3 bases had no gene match. Full variable domain (rest looked up from reference TRBV13 and TRBJ1-2): AAGVIQSPRHLIKEKRETATLKCYPIPRHDTVYWYQQGPGQDPQFLISFYEKMQSDKGSIPDRFSAQQFSDYHSELNMSSLELGDSALYFCASSATGVYGYTFGSGTRLTVV.

The chain is built from TRBV28 and TRBJ2-7, with TRBD1 as a possible D gene (5 bases). The germline gives CDR1 MDHEN, CDR2 SYDVKM. Deletions cut 2 bases from V and 5 bases from J, with 13 bases between. The length of the CDR3 is 14 residues. The CDR3 sequence is CASSLSTGVNEQYF. The CDR3 nucleotides read TGTGCCAGCAGTTTAAGTACAGGCGTAAACGAGCAGTACTTC.

The genes are TRBV6-6 and TRBJ1-1; D ambiguous. The V end lost 6 bases, the J end lost 7 bases, and 15 bases lay between the germline ends. The germline V gene has CDR1 MNHNY and CDR2 SVGAGI (reference sequence). The CDR3 sequence is 13 residues long. CDR3 sequence: CASSPGREGEAFF. CDR3 nucleotides: TGTGCCAGCAGCCCCGGGCGTGAGGGTGAAGCTTTCTTT.

The V gene is TRBV5-1, the J gene TRBJ2-2, with 9 bases identical to TRBD2. J lost 2 bases, V lost 0 bases, and 8 bases had no gene match. Germline V gene lookup returns CDR1 SGHRS and CDR2 YFSETQ. CDR3 length: 18 residues. CDR3 nucleotides: TGCGCCAGCAGCTTGGCCAGCGGGGGGTCCTTTAACACCGGGGAGCTGTTTTTT. Translation gives CASSLASGGSFNTGELFF.